This entry lists 4 T cell receptor beta chains sequenced from one sample in a study of immune cell composition in non-small cell lung cancer. Assay used: immunoSEQ multiplex PCR; TCRdb lists only in-frame clones, some missing. The repertoire has 5,000 or so clones, around 80% of them found once; the top ten carry about 10%. The sequencing sample was made of lung tumor tissue. The receptors were sampled from a human donor with non-small cell lung cancer.

V and J are TRBV2 and TRBJ1-1, with D possibly matching TRBD1 (5 bases). CDR1 is SNHLY, CDR2 FYNNEI, per germline. The length of the CDR3 is 14 residues. V gave up 6 bases and J gave up 1 base, with 12 bases separating them. The CDR3 bases are TGTGCCAGCAGCGTGATGGGGGGGAACACTGAAGCTTTCTTT. It encodes CASSVMGGNTEAFF.

This clone has a handful of counts. The rearrangement links TRBV19 to TRBJ2-1; possible D gene TRBD2, 6 bases. Looked up from germline, CDR1 is LNHDA and CDR2 is SQIVND (reference sequence). This CDR3 has 15 amino acids. V gave up 5 bases and J gave up 3 bases, with 14 bases separating them. CDR3 sequence (DNA): TGTGCCAGTAGTCCTGTAGTGGAGGGCTACAATGAGCAGTTCTTC. It specifies CASSPVVEGYNEQFF.

The J gene is TRBJ2-7, the V gene TRBV10-1; 11 positions match TRBD1. With V trimmed by 2 bases and J by 2 bases, 8 bases remained unmatched. In germline, CDR1 is WNHNN, CDR2 SYGVQD (reference sequence). CDR3 length: 17 residues. The CDR3 sequence is CASSEGTGGGLTYEQYF. The CDR3 region has the DNA TGCGCCAGCAGTGAGGGGACAGGGGGGGGGCTGACCTACGAGCAGTACTTC.

The J gene is TRBJ2-7, the V gene TRBV5-6; 11 nucleotides line up with TRBD2. CDR3 length: 14 amino acids. Germline loops: CDR1 SGHDT, CDR2 YYEEEE. Losses at the gene ends were 5 bases for V and 11 bases for J; bases not matched to a gene: 12. The CDR3: CASSSGTSGAKEYF. The DNA for the CDR3 is TGTGCCAGCAGTTCCGGGACTAGCGGAGCTAAGGAGTACTTC.